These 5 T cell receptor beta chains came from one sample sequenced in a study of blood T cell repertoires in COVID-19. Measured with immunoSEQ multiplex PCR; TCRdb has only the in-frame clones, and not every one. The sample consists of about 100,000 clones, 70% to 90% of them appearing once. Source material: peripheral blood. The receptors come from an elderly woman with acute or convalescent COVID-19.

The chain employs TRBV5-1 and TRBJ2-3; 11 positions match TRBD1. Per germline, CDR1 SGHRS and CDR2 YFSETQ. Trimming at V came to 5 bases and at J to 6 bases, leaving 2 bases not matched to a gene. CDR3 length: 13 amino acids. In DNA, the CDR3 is TGCGCCAGCAGTCGGGACAGGGGGGATACGCAGTATTTT. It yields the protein CASSRDRGDTQYF.

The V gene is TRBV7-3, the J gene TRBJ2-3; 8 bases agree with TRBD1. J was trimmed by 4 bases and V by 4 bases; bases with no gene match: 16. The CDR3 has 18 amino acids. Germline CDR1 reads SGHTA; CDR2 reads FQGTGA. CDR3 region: CASSSLGQGIDGADTQYF. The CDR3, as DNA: TGTGCCAGCAGCTCCCTAGGACAGGGTATCGACGGGGCAGATACGCAGTATTTT. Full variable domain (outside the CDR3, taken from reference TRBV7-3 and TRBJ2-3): GAGVSQTPSNKVTEKGKYVELRCDPISGHTALYWYRQSLGQGPEFLIYFQGTGAADDSGLPNDRFFAVRPEGSVSTLKIQRTERGDSAVYLCASSSLGQGIDGADTQYFGPGTRLTVL.

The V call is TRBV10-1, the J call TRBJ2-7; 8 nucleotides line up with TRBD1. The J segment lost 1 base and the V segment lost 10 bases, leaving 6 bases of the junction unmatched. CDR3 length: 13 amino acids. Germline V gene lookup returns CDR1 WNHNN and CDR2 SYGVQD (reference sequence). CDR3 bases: TGCGCCAACAAGGGACAGGCATCCTACGAGCAGTACTTC. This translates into CANKGQASYEQYF.

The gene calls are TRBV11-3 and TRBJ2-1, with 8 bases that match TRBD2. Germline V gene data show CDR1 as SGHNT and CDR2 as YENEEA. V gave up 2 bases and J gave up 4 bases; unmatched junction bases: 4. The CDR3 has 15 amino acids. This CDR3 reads CASSLSGGLYNEQFF. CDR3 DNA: TGTGCCAGCAGCTTAAGCGGGGGCCTTTACAATGAGCAGTTCTTC.

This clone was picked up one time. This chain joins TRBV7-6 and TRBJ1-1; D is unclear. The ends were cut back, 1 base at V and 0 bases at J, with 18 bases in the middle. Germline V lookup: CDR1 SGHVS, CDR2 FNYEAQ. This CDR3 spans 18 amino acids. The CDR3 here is CASSLVGGGFSVNTEAFF. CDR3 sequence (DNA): TGTGCCAGCAGCTTAGTAGGTGGCGGTTTCTCCGTGAACACTGAAGCTTTCTTT.